This TCR beta chain is drawn from a study of shared clonotypes between healthy human individuals. The wider study: CD4 naive and memory got three plates each, CD8 naive two, CD8 memory one.

The germline gives CDR1 MNHEY, CDR2 SMNVEV (reference sequence). Trimming took off 5 bases at V and 8 bases at J, with 19 bases between the two ends. This CDR3 has 15 amino acids. The method was immunoSEQ multiplex PCR; TCRdb's version includes in-frame clones alone and lacks a portion of them. The data hold approximately 2.1 million clones, with over 90% observed a single time. The chain carries TRBV27 and TRBJ2-1; possibly TRBD1 for D (6 bases). The source material was naive CD4+ T cells from PBMCs. Indicated subset: CD45RA+ positively selected. The receptor was derived from a man aged 18 to 30 in good health. Some clones in this sample may be carry-over from other donors' samples. CDR3: CASSPSQGWTHEQFF. Written as DNA, the CDR3 is TGTGCCAGCAGTCCCTCACAGGGATGGACCCATGAGCAGTTCTTC.